This entry lists 27 T cell receptor beta chains sequenced from one sample in a study of shared clonotypes between healthy human individuals. Libraries were prepared by immunoSEQ multiplex PCR; TCRdb keeps only in-frame clonotypes and omits some of them. The sample contains hundreds of thousands of clones, roughly 95% of which appear only once. CD8 cells regarded as naive lacked CD45RO, were positively chosen for CCR7, and omitted terminally differentiated effector memory CD45RA+ cells. The sequencing sample was made of naive CD8+ T cells sorted from blood. The source of these receptors is a woman aged 25 to 39 in good health.

In DNA, the CDR3 is TGTGCCAGTAGTATAGAAATATACAATGAGCAGTTCTTC. Amino acids: CASSIEIYNEQFF. The chain combines TRBV19 with TRBJ2-1; D is uncertain. Per the germline V gene, CDR1 is LNHDA and CDR2 is SQIVND (reference sequence). The CDR3 is 13 amino acids. The germline V and J ends were trimmed by 0 bases and 4 bases, with 4 bases remaining between them.

About this clone itself: This same CDR3 is encoded by further DNA sequences in the sample. This rearrangement joins TRBV5-6 to TRBJ2-7; either TRBD1 or TRBD2 may supply D (6 bases each). Germline loops: CDR1 SGHDT, CDR2 YYEEEE. V was shortened by 5 bases and J by 4 bases, with 13 bases between the two germline ends. CDR3 length: 13 residues. The CDR3 loop reads CASSSGGSYEQYF. The CDR3 coding sequence is TGTGCCAGCAGTTCCGGGGGCTCTTACGAGCAGTACTTC.

The CDR3 spells CSARTEDGYTF. In DNA, the CDR3 is TGCAGCGCCAGGACAGAAGATGGCTACACCTTC. The rearrangement uses TRBV29-1 and TRBJ1-2; D is perhaps TRBD1 (6 bases). Between the trimmed V and J ends, which lost 7 bases and 6 bases, there was a span of 12 bases. Per germline, CDR1 SQVTM and CDR2 ANQGSEA. This CDR3 comprises 11 residues.

V usage is TRBV29-1 and J usage is TRBJ2-2; D remains unclear. This CDR3 comprises 13 residues. The V gene's germline CDR1 is SQVTM and CDR2 ANQGSEA. The V end lost 1 base, the J end lost 1 base, and 4 bases lay between the germline ends. In nucleotides, the CDR3 is TGCAGCGTTGAAGGGCAGAACACCGGGGAGCTGTTTTTT. This sequence encodes CSVEGQNTGELFF.

CDR3 sequence (DNA): TGTGCCAGCAGTTTAGGCCGGGGGGCAGGGGAGCTGTTTTTT. Translating it yields CASSLGRGAGELFF. The rearrangement uses TRBV27 and TRBJ2-2; weak D call: TRBD2 (7 bases). The V gene's germline CDR1 is MNHEY and CDR2 SMNVEV (reference sequence). The CDR3 is 14 amino acids. V gave up 2 bases and J gave up 8 bases, with 12 bases separating them.

Comment on this clone: At the DNA level, this CDR3 is encoded by other sequences in the same sample as well. CDR3 coding DNA: TGTGCCAGCAGCCCCGGGCTGACCTACGAGCAGTACTTC. This sequence encodes CASSPGLTYEQYF. This rearrangement joins TRBV11-2 to TRBJ2-7; no definite D call. The CDR3 is 13 amino acids. CDR1 and CDR2 (germline): SGHAT, FQNNGV. Trimming pared 5 bases from V and 2 bases from J, leaving 10 bases between. Looking up the rest from reference TRBV11-2 and TRBJ2-7 gives the full variable domain: EAGVAQSPRYKIIEKRQSVAFWCNPISGHATLYWYQQILGQGPKLLIQFQNNGVVDDSQLPKDRFSAERLKGVDSTLKIQPAKLEDSAVYLCASSPGLTYEQYFGPGTRLTVT.

This chain connects TRBV6-5 to TRBJ1-4; unclear D gene. The germline gives CDR1 MNHEY, CDR2 SVGAGI. V lost 0 bases, J lost 8 bases, and 13 bases lay in between. The CDR3 spans 15 residues. The CDR3 protein is CASSYSVGYKEKLFF. CDR3 bases: TGTGCCAGCAGTTACTCGGTTGGGTATAAGGAAAAACTGTTTTTT.

The chain uses TRBV7-2 and TRBJ2-7, with D possibly matching TRBD1 (5 bases). Germline CDR1 reads SGHTA; CDR2 reads FQGNSA. The CDR3 totals 13 residues. Trimming stripped 2 bases from V and 4 bases from J, with 9 bases between. The DNA of the CDR3 is TGTGCCAGCAGCTTAACCCAGGGTTACGAGCAGTACTTC. It yields the protein CASSLTQGYEQYF.

This chain uses TRBV28 with TRBJ1-5; no definite D call. Germline V gene data show CDR1 as MDHEN and CDR2 as SYDVKM. The CDR3 extends over 14 amino acids. V gave up 5 bases and J gave up 0 bases, with 8 bases separating them. As DNA, the CDR3 is TGTGCCAGCAGTCCAAACAATAGCAATCAGCCCCAGCATTTT. Protein sequence: CASSPNNSNQPQHF.

The V gene is TRBV15, the J gene TRBJ1-1; TRBD1 aligns across 8 bases. Germline trimming cut 4 bases from V and 2 bases from J; bases unmatched to any gene: 9. The germline gives CDR1 LNHNV, CDR2 YYDKDF (reference sequence). The CDR3 runs to 16 residues. The DNA for the CDR3 is TGTGCCACCAGCAAAGAACAGGGGGATAAAAACACTGAAGCTTTCTTT. It yields the protein CATSKEQGDKNTEAFF.

The chain has TRBV27 and TRBJ2-3; D unclear. Trimming cost V 10 bases and J 2 bases, with 10 bases left between them. Germline values: CDR1 MNHEY, CDR2 SMNVEV (reference sequence). The CDR3 totals 12 residues. The CDR3 DNA follows: TGTGCCACCCTGGCGGCCACAGATACGCAGTATTTT. It codes for CATLAATDTQYF.

The chain is built from TRBV7-9 and TRBJ1-4; tentatively, D is TRBD1 (5 bases). V lost 4 bases, J lost 5 bases, and 17 bases lay in between. From germline, CDR1 is SEHNR and CDR2 FQNEAQ (reference sequence). The CDR3 loop spans 16 amino acids. The CDR3 coding sequence is TGTGCCAGCAGCTCGCTAAAGGGGTCTCGGAATGAAAAACTGTTTTTT. This translates into CASSSLKGSRNEKLFF.

V and J are TRBV11-2 and TRBJ2-1; no firm D call. The V and J ends lost 5 bases and 4 bases respectively, with 9 bases between them. The CDR3 extends over 13 amino acids. CDR1 and CDR2 (germline): SGHAT, FQNNGV. CDR3 residues: CASSHGRYNEQFF. The DNA of the CDR3 is TGTGCCAGCAGCCACGGACGGTACAATGAGCAGTTCTTC.

The rearrangement uses TRBV7-8 and TRBJ2-2, with D perhaps being TRBD1 or TRBD2 (5 bases each). This CDR3 has 14 amino acids. Trimming stripped 5 bases from V and 9 bases from J, with 16 bases between. Germline lookup yields CDR1 SGHVS and CDR2 FQNEAQ. Here the CDR3 reads CASSRNGGARELFF. DNA for the CDR3: TGTGCCAGCAGCCGCAATGGGGGTGCCAGGGAGCTGTTTTTT.

Note on this clone: The sample contains more than one DNA sequence encoding this CDR3. J is TRBJ2-2 and V is TRBV11-1, with D possibly being TRBD1 or TRBD2 (6 bases each). CDR1 and CDR2 from the germline V gene are SGHAT and FQDESV (reference sequence). The length of the CDR3 is 16 residues. The V gene lost 0 bases and the J gene lost 4 bases, with 12 bases spanning the gap. The CDR3 DNA reads TGTGCCAGCAGCTTAGCTCGGGGGCGGCTCACCGGGGAGCTGTTTTTT. It is translated as CASSLARGRLTGELFF.

The chain is built from TRBV7-2 and TRBJ1-5; D remains unclear. CDR3 length: 17 residues. Germline V gives CDR1 SGHTA, CDR2 FQGNSA. Between the trimmed V and J ends, which lost 7 bases and 0 bases, there was a span of 19 bases. Here the CDR3 reads CASNFGLHNHSNQPQHF. For the CDR3, the DNA is TGTGCCAGCAATTTCGGACTCCATAATCATAGCAATCAGCCCCAGCATTTT.

The chain employs TRBV7-7 and TRBJ1-3; a weak D match, TRBD1 (5 bases). The CDR3 is 14 amino acids. V was clipped by 3 bases and J by 2 bases, with 8 bases between them. Germline lookup yields CDR1 SSHAT and CDR2 FNYEAQ (reference sequence). The CDR3 bases are TGTGCCAGCAGCTTGGGGGGTCCTGGAAACACCATATATTTT. Amino acid sequence: CASSLGGPGNTIYF.

This sequence joins TRBV27 and TRBJ1-5; D remains unclear. CDR1 is MNHEY, CDR2 SMNVEV, per germline (reference sequence). The CDR3 consists of 18 residues. V dropped 2 bases and J dropped 1 base, with 18 bases sitting between them. The CDR3 nucleotides are TGTGCCAGCAGTTTACTCTCCAGGATCGGTTTGAGCAATCAGCCCCAGCATTTT. Amino acids: CASSLLSRIGLSNQPQHF.

The rearrangement links TRBV7-9 to TRBJ1-4, with D perhaps TRBD1 (5 bases). V shed 5 bases and J shed 14 bases, with 12 bases lying between them. The CDR3 contains 11 residues. Looked up from germline, CDR1 is SEHNR and CDR2 is FQNEAQ (reference sequence). The CDR3, as DNA: TGTGCCAGCAGCGCCGCTGGACACCTGTTTTTT. It codes for CASSAAGHLFF. The entire variable domain, with the rest obtained from reference TRBV7-9 and TRBJ1-4, is as follows: DTGVSQNPRHKITKRGQNVTFRCDPISEHNRLYWYRQTLGQGPEFLTYFQNEAQLEKSRLLSDRFSAERPKGSFSTLEIQRTEQGDSAMYLCASSAAGHLFFGSGTQLSVL.

The chain recombines TRBV5-4 with TRBJ2-2, with D perhaps being TRBD1 or TRBD2 (5 bases each). This CDR3 has 15 amino acids. From germline, CDR1 is SGHNT and CDR2 YYREEE (reference sequence). Trimming cost V 4 bases and J 0 bases, with 10 bases left between them. CDR3 protein: CASSEGLANTGELFF. CDR3 DNA sequence: TGTGCCAGCAGCGAGGGGCTAGCGAACACCGGGGAGCTGTTTTTT.

The chain joins TRBV7-9 to TRBJ2-2, with D possibly matching TRBD2 (6 bases). Germline V gene data show CDR1 as SEHNR and CDR2 as FQNEAQ (reference sequence). V was cut by 1 base and J by 6 bases, with 18 bases left in between. CDR3 length: 17 residues. The CDR3 nucleotides read TGTGCCAGCAGCTTAGTTGTAAGCGGGTCATCCGCCGGGGAGCTGTTTTTT. Translation: CASSLVVSGSSAGELFF. The variable domain in full, completed from reference TRBV7-9 and TRBJ2-2, reads DTGVSQNPRHKITKRGQNVTFRCDPISEHNRLYWYRQTLGQGPEFLTYFQNEAQLEKSRLLSDRFSAERPKGSFSTLEIQRTEQGDSAMYLCASSLVVSGSSAGELFFGEGSRLTVL.

The chain is built from TRBV5-1 and TRBJ2-5; D remains unclear. The J call is doubtful: the DNA matches TRBJ2-7 better. Germline CDR1 SGHRS, CDR2 YFSETQ. CDR3 size: 13 residues. CDR3: CASSPRSSYEQYF. CDR3 DNA sequence: TGCGCCAGCAGCCCGCGGTCGTCTTACGAGCAGTACTTC.

V gene TRBV9 combines with J gene TRBJ1-1; 8 bases fit TRBD1. The J segment lost 4 bases and the V segment lost 3 bases, leaving 5 bases of the junction unmatched. Germline values: CDR1 SGDLS, CDR2 YYNGEE. The CDR3 extends over 14 amino acids. As DNA, the CDR3 is TGTGCCAGCAGCGAAACAGGGGGAGGCACTGAAGCTTTCTTT. Its translation: CASSETGGGTEAFF.

The chain joins TRBV5-1 to TRBJ2-1, with D unresolved. Germline V CDR1 and CDR2: SGHRS, YFSETQ. The CDR3 loop spans 16 amino acids. Trimming pared 3 bases from V and 8 bases from J, leaving 21 bases between. The CDR3 DNA follows: TGCGCCAGCAGCTGGGCTGGGCAGCCGAAGAAACATGAGCAGTTCTTC. Translating gives CASSWAGQPKKHEQFF. The whole variable domain, filled in from reference TRBV5-1 and TRBJ2-1, reads KAGVTQTPRYLIKTRGQQVTLSCSPISGHRSVSWYQQTPGQGLQFLFEYFSETQRNKGNFPGRFSGRQFSNSRSEMNVSTLELGDSALYLCASSWAGQPKKHEQFFGPGTRLTVL.

The J gene is TRBJ2-5, the V gene TRBV7-9, with D unclear. The germline V and J ends were trimmed by 7 bases and 5 bases, with 17 bases remaining between them. The CDR3 has 14 residues. The germline V gene encodes CDR1 SEHNR and CDR2 FQNEAQ (reference sequence). CDR3 bases: TGTGCCAGCAACTCTGTAGGGAATGCGGAGACCCAGTACTTC. This sequence encodes CASNSVGNAETQYF.

The gene calls are TRBV4-2 and TRBJ2-1, with D possibly matching TRBD2 (6 bases). Trimming took off 5 bases at V and 0 bases at J, with 14 bases between the two ends. The CDR3 consists of 16 residues. CDR1 and CDR2 (germline): LGHNA, YNFKEQ. The CDR3 DNA sequence: TGTGCCAGCAGCAAGGAGCGGGTGAGCTCCTACAATGAGCAGTTCTTC. It specifies CASSKERVSSYNEQFF.

The chain employs TRBV10-1 and TRBJ2-3, with a tentative D call TRBD1 (6 bases). The germline gives CDR1 WNHNN, CDR2 SYGVQD (reference sequence). This CDR3 comprises 16 residues. Trimming removed 0 bases at V and 8 bases at J, with 18 bases between. This CDR3 reads CASSESTRGLSSTQYF. The CDR3, as DNA: TGCGCCAGCAGTGAGTCCACCAGGGGATTGTCTAGTACGCAGTATTTT.